Reported below is one T cell receptor beta chain. This entry is derived from a study of blood T cell repertoires in COVID-19. Original methodology: For nucleated cells, counts were estimated from reference gene primer amplification. The data were produced by immunoSEQ multiplex PCR, yet TCRdb's version contains in-frame clones alone and is incomplete. The D gene and trimming were derived from the DNA, and the V and J assignments and clone size from that table. The table records 140,000 or so clones, roughly 88% of them present only once. Germline-derived CDR1 and CDR2 are SGHNT and YYREEE (reference sequence). Unmatched junction bases numbered 8, after V lost 4 bases and J lost 6 bases. The CDR3 has 14 amino acids.

This clonotype originated in a man between 60 and 75 years old with active or convalescent COVID-19. Sequenced input: peripheral blood. The rearrangement joins TRBV5-4 to TRBJ1-2; 8 bases map to TRBD1. CDR3 amino acids: CASSLDRGKDGYTF. DNA for the CDR3: TGTGCCAGCAGCCTCGACAGGGGAAAGGATGGCTACACCTTC.